This TCR beta chain was captured in a study of T-cell memory formation after mild COVID-19. General study results and limits: Contracting CD8+ clones were enriched in EMRA, CD4+ mainly in CM and EM.

Via MiXCR, TCRdb re-called the 5' RACE reads, giving one row per CDR3 protein. The sample holds 280,000 or so distinct CDR3 sequences; 8.2% are singletons and the top ten take around a fifth. The junction had 5 bases not matched to a gene; V was cut back by 1 base and J by 6 bases. This CDR3 region has 15 residues. Germline loops: CDR1 SGHRS, CDR2 YFSETQ. As regards this clonotype: The target antigen is unknown.

This TCR was sampled from a man between 18 and 29 years old who had mild COVID-19 (a few samples of this study predate the infection). Cell type and time point are not known. This sequence joins TRBV5-1 and TRBJ2-1, with 9 bases lining up with TRBD2. Sequencing was performed on PBMCs or a T cell subset sorted from them (not recorded which). The CDR3 loop reads CASSLSLAGSNEQFF. CDR3 nucleotides: TGCGCCAGCAGCTTGAGCCTAGCGGGGTCCAATGAGCAGTTCTTC.